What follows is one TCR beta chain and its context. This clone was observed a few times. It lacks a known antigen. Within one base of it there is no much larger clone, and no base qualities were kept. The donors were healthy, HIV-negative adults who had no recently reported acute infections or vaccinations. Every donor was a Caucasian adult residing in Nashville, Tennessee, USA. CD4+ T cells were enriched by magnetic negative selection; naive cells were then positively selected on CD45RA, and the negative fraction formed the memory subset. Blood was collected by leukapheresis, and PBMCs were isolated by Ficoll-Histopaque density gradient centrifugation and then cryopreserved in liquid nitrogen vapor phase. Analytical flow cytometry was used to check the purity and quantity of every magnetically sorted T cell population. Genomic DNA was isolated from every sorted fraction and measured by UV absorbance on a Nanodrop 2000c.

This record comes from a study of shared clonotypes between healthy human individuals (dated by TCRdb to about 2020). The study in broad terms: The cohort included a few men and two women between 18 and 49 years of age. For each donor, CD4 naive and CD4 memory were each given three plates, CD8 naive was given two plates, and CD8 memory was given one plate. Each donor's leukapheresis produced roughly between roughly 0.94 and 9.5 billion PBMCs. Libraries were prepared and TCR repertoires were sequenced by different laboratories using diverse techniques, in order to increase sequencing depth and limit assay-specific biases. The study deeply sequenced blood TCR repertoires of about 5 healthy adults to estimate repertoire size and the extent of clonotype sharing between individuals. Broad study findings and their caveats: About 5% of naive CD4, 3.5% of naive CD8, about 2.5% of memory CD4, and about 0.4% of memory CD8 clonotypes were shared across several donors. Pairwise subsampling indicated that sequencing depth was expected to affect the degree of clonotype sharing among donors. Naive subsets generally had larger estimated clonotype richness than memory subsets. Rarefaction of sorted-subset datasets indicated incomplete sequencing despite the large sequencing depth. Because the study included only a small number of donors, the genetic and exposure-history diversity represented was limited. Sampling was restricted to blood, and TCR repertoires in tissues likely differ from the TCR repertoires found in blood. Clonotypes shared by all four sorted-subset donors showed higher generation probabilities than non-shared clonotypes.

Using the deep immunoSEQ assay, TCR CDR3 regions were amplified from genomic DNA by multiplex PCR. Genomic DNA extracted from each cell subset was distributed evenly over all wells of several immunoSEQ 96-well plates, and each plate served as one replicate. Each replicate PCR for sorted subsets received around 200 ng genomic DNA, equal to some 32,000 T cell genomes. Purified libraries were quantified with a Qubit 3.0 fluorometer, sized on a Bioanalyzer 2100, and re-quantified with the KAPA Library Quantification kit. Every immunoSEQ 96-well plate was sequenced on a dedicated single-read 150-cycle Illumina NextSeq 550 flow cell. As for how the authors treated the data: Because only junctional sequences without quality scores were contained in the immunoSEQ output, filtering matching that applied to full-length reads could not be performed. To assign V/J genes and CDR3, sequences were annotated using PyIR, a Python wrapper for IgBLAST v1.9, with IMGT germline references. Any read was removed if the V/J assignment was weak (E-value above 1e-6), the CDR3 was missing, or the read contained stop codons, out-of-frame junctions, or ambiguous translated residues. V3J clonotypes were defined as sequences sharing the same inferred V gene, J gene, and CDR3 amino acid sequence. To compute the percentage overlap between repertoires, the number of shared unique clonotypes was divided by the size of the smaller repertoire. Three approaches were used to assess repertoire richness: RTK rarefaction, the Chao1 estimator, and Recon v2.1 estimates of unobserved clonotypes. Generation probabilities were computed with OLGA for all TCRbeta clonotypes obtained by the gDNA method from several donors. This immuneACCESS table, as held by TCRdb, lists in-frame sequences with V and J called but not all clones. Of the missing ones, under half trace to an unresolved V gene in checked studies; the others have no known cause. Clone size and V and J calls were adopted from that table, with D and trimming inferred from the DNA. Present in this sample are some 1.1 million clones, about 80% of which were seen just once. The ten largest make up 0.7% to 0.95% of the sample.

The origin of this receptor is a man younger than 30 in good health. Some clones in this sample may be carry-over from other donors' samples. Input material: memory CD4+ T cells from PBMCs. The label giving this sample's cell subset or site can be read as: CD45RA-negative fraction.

The CDR3 region: CASSHLTPAGLSPEQYF. In nucleotides, the sequence is TGCGCCAGCAGTCATCTCACCCCGGCAGGGCTAAGTCCCGAGCAGTACTTC. This receptor chain uses TRBV23-1 and TRBJ2-7; perhaps TRBD1 is the D gene, with 5 bases matching. TRBV23-1 belongs to the ORF category, with a function that is uncertain. The CDR3 measures 17 amino acids from cysteine to phenylalanine. CDR3 DNA is the only sequence kept; it has 51 bases, read in frame from the first base. Cut back by 3 bases and 6 bases, the V and J ends lie 24 bases apart.